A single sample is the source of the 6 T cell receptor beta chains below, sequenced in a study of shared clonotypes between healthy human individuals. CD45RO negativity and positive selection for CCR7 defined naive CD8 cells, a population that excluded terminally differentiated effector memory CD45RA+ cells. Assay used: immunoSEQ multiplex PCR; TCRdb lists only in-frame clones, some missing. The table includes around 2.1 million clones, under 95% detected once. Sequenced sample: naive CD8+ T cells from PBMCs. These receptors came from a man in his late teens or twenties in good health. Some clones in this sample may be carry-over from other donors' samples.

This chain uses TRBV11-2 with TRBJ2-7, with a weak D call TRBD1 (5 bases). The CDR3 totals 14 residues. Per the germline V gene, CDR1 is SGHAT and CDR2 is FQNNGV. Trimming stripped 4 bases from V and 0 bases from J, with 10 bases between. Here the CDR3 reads CASSYDSPSYEQYF. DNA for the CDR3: TGTGCCAGCAGCTACGACAGCCCCTCCTACGAGCAGTACTTC. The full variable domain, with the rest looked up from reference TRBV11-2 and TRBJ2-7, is EAGVAQSPRYKIIEKRQSVAFWCNPISGHATLYWYQQILGQGPKLLIQFQNNGVVDDSQLPKDRFSAERLKGVDSTLKIQPAKLEDSAVYLCASSYDSPSYEQYFGPGTRLTVT.

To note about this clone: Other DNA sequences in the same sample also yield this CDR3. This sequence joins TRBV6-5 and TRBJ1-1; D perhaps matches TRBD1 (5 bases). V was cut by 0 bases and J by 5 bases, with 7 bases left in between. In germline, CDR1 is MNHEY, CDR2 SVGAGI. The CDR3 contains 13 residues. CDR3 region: CASSYSWGTEAFF. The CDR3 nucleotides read TGTGCCAGCAGTTACTCGTGGGGGACTGAAGCTTTCTTT.

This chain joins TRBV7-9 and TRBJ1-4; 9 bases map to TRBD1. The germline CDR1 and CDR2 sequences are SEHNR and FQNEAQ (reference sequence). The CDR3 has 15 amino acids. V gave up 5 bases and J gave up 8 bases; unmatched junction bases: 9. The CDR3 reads CASSTLQGAGEKLFF. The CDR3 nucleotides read TGTGCCAGCAGCACACTACAGGGGGCTGGGGAAAAACTGTTTTTT. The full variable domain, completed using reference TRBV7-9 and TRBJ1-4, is DTGVSQNPRHKITKRGQNVTFRCDPISEHNRLYWYRQTLGQGPEFLTYFQNEAQLEKSRLLSDRFSAERPKGSFSTLEIQRTEQGDSAMYLCASSTLQGAGEKLFFGSGTQLSVL.

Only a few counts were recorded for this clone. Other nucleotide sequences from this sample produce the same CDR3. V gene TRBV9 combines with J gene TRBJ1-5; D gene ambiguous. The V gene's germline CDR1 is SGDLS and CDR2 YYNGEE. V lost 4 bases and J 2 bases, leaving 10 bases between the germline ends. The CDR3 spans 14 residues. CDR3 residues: CASSPDGGNQPQHF. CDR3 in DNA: TGTGCCAGCAGCCCGGACGGGGGCAATCAGCCCCAGCATTTT.

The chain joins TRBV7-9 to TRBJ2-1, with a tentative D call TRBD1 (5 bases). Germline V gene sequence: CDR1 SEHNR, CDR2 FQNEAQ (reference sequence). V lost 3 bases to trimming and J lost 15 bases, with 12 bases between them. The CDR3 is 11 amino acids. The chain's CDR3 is CASSLGPPGFF. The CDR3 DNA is TGTGCCAGCAGCTTGGGGCCTCCTGGGTTCTTC.

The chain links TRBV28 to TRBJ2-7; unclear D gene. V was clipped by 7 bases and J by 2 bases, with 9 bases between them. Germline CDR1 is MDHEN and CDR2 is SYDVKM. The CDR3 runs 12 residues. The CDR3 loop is CASNGQTYEQYF. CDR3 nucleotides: TGTGCCAGCAACGGCCAGACCTACGAGCAGTACTTC.